This TCR beta chain was recorded in a study of blood T cell repertoires in COVID-19. Study context: COVID-19 samples from acute and convalescent phases originated in the United States, Italy and Spain. From T cells, B-cell-depleted T cells, or PBMCs came the material, which was cDNA or gDNA.

Original processing methods: Reference gene primers were amplified, and this amplification served to estimate nucleated cell counts. Assay used: immunoSEQ multiplex PCR; TCRdb lists only in-frame clones, some missing. V and J calls and clone size are as listed in that table; D and trimming were resolved from the DNA. The data show over 150,000 clones, roughly 80% seen once. V trimming: 3 bases; J trimming: 5 bases; junction bases outside the gene matches: 5. Looked up from germline, CDR1 is LNHDA and CDR2 is SQIVND (reference sequence). The CDR3 has 16 amino acids. The TCR sequence derives from a woman aged 45 to 65 with acute or convalescent COVID-19. Sequencing input: peripheral blood. The chain employs TRBV19 and TRBJ1-5; 12 nucleotides agree with TRBD1. The CDR3, as DNA: TGTGCCAGTAGTATTCCCGGGACAGGGGGCGATCAGCCCCAGCATTTT. This sequence encodes CASSIPGTGGDQPQHF.